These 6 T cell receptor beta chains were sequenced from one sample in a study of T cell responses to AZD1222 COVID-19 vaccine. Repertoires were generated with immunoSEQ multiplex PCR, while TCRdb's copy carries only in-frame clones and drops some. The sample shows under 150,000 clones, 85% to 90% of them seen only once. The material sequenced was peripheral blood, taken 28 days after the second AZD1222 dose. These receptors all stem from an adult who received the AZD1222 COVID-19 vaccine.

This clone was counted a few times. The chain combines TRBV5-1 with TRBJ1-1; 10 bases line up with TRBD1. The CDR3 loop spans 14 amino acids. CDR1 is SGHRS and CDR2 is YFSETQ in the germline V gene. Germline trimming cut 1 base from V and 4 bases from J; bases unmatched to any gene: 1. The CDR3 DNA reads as TGCGCCAGCAGCTTGAGGACAGGGGGCACTGAAGCTTTCTTT. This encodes CASSLRTGGTEAFF.

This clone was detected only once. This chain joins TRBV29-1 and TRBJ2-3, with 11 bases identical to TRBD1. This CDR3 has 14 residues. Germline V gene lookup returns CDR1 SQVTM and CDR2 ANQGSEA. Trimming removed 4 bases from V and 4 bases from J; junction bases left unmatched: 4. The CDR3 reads CSVGDRGWSDTQYF. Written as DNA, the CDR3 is TGCAGCGTTGGGGACAGGGGGTGGTCAGATACGCAGTATTTT.

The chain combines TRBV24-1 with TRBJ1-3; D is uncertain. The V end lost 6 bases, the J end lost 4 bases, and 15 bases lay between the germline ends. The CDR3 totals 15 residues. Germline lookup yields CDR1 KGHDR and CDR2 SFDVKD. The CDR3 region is CATSSTAERGNTIYF. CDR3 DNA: TGTGCCACCAGTAGTACCGCTGAGCGGGGAAACACCATATATTTT.

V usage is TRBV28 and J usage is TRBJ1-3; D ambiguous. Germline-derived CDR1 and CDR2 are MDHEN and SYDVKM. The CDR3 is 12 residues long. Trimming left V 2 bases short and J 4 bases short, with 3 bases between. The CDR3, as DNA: TGTGCCAGCAGTTTACAGGGAAACACCATATATTTT. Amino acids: CASSLQGNTIYF.

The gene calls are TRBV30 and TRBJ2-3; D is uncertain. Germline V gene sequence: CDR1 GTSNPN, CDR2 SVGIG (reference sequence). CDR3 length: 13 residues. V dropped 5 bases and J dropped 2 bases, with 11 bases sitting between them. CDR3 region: CAWGSELTDTQYF. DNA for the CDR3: TGTGCCTGGGGTTCAGAACTCACAGATACGCAGTATTTT.

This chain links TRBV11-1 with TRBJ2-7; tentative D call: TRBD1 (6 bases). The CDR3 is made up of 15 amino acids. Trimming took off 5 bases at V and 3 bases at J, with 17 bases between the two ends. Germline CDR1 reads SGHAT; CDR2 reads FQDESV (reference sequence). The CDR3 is CASSPRQVERYEQYF. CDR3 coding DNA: TGTGCCAGCAGCCCTAGACAGGTAGAGCGCTACGAGCAGTACTTC. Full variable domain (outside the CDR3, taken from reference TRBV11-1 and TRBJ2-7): EAEVAQSPRYKITEKSQAVAFWCDPISGHATLYWYRQILGQGPELLVQFQDESVVDDSQLPKDRFSAERLKGVDSTLKIQPAELGDSAMYLCASSPRQVERYEQYFGPGTRLTVT.